The next 27 T cell receptor beta chains were all read from a single sample in a study of PD-1 blockade in classical Hodgkin lymphoma. Time point described: cycle 4 day 1 (C4D1), after less than seven weeks of nivolumab. Brentuximab vedotin exposure varied, and every patient relapsed after autologous stem cell transplantation. This table comes from immunoSEQ multiplex PCR, and its TCRdb copy is limited to in-frame clones, with some not included. Among over 50,000 clones listed, 70% to 90% were seen once. The sample in question was peripheral blood mononuclear cells (PBMCs), obtained before the fourth cycle of nivolumab. Receptors originate from a human donor with classical Hodgkin lymphoma.

The rearrangement joins TRBV1 to TRBJ2-3; TRBD2 is the table's D call and was not checked against the DNA. TRBV1 is classified as a pseudogene. CDR3 size: 13 residues. The CDR3 loop reads CTSSVQGGDTQYF. The DNA of the CDR3 is TGCACCAGCAGCGTCCAGGGAGGGGATACGCAGTATTTT.

J is TRBJ2-3 and V is TRBV5-1; D call uncertain. Germline V gene sequence: CDR1 SGHRS, CDR2 YFSETQ. This CDR3 has 13 amino acids. V lost 0 bases and J lost 4, with 6 bases in between. CDR3 in amino acids: CASSLARSDTQYF. CDR3 DNA: TGCGCCAGCAGCTTGGCCAGGTCAGATACGCAGTATTTT. The full variable domain, its missing parts supplied by reference TRBV5-1 and TRBJ2-3, is KAGVTQTPRYLIKTRGQQVTLSCSPISGHRSVSWYQQTPGQGLQFLFEYFSETQRNKGNFPGRFSGRQFSNSRSEMNVSTLELGDSALYLCASSLARSDTQYFGPGTRLTVL.

A single count supports this clone. J is TRBJ2-5 and V is TRBV6-6; the D call may be TRBD1 or TRBD2 (5 bases each). V lost 5 bases and J lost 5, with 12 bases in between. Germline assignment: CDR1 MNHNY and CDR2 SVGAGI (reference sequence). This CDR3 comprises 13 residues. As DNA, the CDR3 is TGTGCCAGCAGTAGAGGGGTTCAGGAGACCCAGTACTTC. Encoded protein: CASSRGVQETQYF.

The chain is built from TRBV6-5 and TRBJ1-1, with a tentative D call TRBD1 (5 bases). The CDR3 contains 15 residues. Trimming took off 4 bases at V and 3 bases at J, with 15 bases between the two ends. Germline CDR1 reads MNHEY; CDR2 reads SVGAGI. The CDR3 region has the DNA TGTGCCAGCAGTTTGGGGGTTGTTCGGGACACTGAAGCTTTCTTT. Encoded protein: CASSLGVVRDTEAFF.

V is TRBV4-2 and J is TRBJ2-2; TRBD2 agrees at 10 bases. V dropped 5 bases and J dropped 5; count of bases not matched to a gene: 5. The CDR3 sequence is 15 residues long. CDR1 is LGHNA and CDR2 is YNFKEQ in the germline V gene. DNA of the CDR3: TGTGCCAGCAGCACCCTAGCGGGGGTAACCGGGGAGCTGTTTTTT. It translates to CASSTLAGVTGELFF.

This clone was seen only a few times. CDR3 coding DNA: TGCGCCAGCAGTCAATCGAGAGGGTGGGATTCACCCCTCCACTTT. Its protein is CASSQSRGWDSPLHF. The chain uses TRBV23-1 and TRBJ1-6; no definite D call. TRBV23-1 is marked as an open reading frame, function uncertain. V lost 0 bases and J 8 bases, leaving 11 bases between the germline ends. This CDR3 region has 15 residues.

V and J are TRBV5-1 and TRBJ1-1; D is unresolved. Germline V CDR1 and CDR2: SGHRS, YFSETQ. The CDR3 loop spans 14 amino acids. The V and J ends lost 1 base and 1 base respectively, with 8 bases between them. The chain's CDR3 is CASSLPKENTEAFF. Here the CDR3 DNA reads TGCGCCAGCAGCTTGCCTAAAGAGAACACTGAAGCTTTCTTT. Using reference TRBV5-1 and TRBJ1-1 for the parts outside the CDR3, the full variable domain is KAGVTQTPRYLIKTRGQQVTLSCSPISGHRSVSWYQQTPGQGLQFLFEYFSETQRNKGNFPGRFSGRQFSNSRSEMNVSTLELGDSALYLCASSLPKENTEAFFGQGTRLTVV.

This sequence joins TRBV10-2 and TRBJ1-5; 7 positions match TRBD1. The CDR3 extends over 17 amino acids. Losses at the gene ends were 3 bases for V and 9 bases for J; bases not matched to a gene: 17. Germline V gene sequence: CDR1 WSHSY, CDR2 SAAADI. DNA of the CDR3: TGCGCCAGCAGTGAATGGGCAACAGGGGCTGGTAGTAGGCCCCAGCATTTT. Its translation is CASSEWATGAGSRPQHF.

This chain links TRBV5-1 with TRBJ2-2, with no clear D. Germline-derived CDR1 and CDR2 are SGHRS and YFSETQ. V was clipped by 5 bases and J by 6 bases, with 14 bases between them. The CDR3 is 14 amino acids. The DNA of the CDR3 is TGCGCCAGCAGTTTCAATCAGGTTCCCGGGGAGCTGTTTTTT. It specifies CASSFNQVPGELFF.

This clone appeared a few times. The V call is TRBV5-6, the J call TRBJ1-1, with D tentatively TRBD1 (5 bases). CDR1 and CDR2 from the germline V gene are SGHDT and YYEEEE. V was clipped by 3 bases and J by 4 bases, with 7 bases between them. The length of the CDR3 is 12 residues. CDR3 region: CASSSGGTEAFF. The CDR3 DNA is TGTGCCAGCAGCTCGGGGGGCACTGAAGCTTTCTTT.

The chain joins TRBV28 to TRBJ2-7; 8 bases map to TRBD2. This CDR3 is 13 amino acids long. Germline-derived CDR1 and CDR2 are MDHEN and SYDVKM. Germline trimming cut 9 bases from V and 2 bases from J; bases unmatched to any gene: 6. CDR3 in amino acids: CASGLASAYEQYF. CDR3 bases: TGTGCCAGTGGACTAGCTAGCGCCTACGAGCAGTACTTC.

The CDR3 reads CASSFRGQVNYGYTF. The DNA for the CDR3 is TGTGCCAGCAGCTTCCGGGGACAGGTTAACTATGGCTACACCTTC. The chain recombines TRBV7-3 with TRBJ1-2, with TRBD1 matching 8 bases. CDR1 SGHTA and CDR2 FQGTGA come from the germline V gene. The V and J ends lost 3 bases and 1 base, in that order; junction bases with no gene match: 4. There are 15 residues in the CDR3.

This chain joins TRBV29-1 and TRBJ2-7; unclear D gene. The ends were cut back, 1 base at V and 1 base at J, with 5 bases in the middle. The CDR3 contains 12 residues. The germline V gene has CDR1 SQVTM and CDR2 ANQGSEA. DNA for the CDR3: TGCAGCGTTGAAGGAGCTTCCTACGAGCAGTACTTC. Translation: CSVEGASYEQYF.

This chain uses TRBV6-6 with TRBJ1-4; 9 bases map to TRBD1. CDR1 is MNHNY and CDR2 is SVGAGI in the germline V gene (reference sequence). Trimming took 4 bases from V and 3 from J; bases not matched to a gene: 6. The CDR3 totals 16 residues. In DNA, the CDR3 is TGTGCCAGCAGTTGGGGGGACAGGGCGGCTAATGAAAAACTGTTTTTT. This encodes CASSWGDRAANEKLFF.

The chain joins TRBV2 to TRBJ1-6, with D tentatively TRBD1 (6 bases). Trimming pared 5 bases from V and 6 bases from J, leaving 11 bases between. Germline-derived CDR1 and CDR2 are SNHLY and FYNNEI. This CDR3 comprises 14 residues. CDR3 in amino acids: CASSPLQGNSPLHF. The CDR3 bases are TGTGCCAGCAGTCCTTTACAGGGTAATTCACCCCTCCACTTT. The full variable domain, rest sourced from reference TRBV2 and TRBJ1-6, is EPEVTQTPSHQVTQMGQEVILRCVPISNHLYFYWYRQILGQKVEFLVSFYNNEISEKSEIFDDQFSVERPDGSNFTLKIRSTKLEDSAMYFCASSPLQGNSPLHFGNGTRLTVT.

The V gene is TRBV9, the J gene TRBJ2-3; D not certain. V was trimmed by 1 base and J by 3 bases, leaving 12 bases between them. Germline loops: CDR1 SGDLS, CDR2 YYNGEE. This CDR3 contains 15 residues. Written as DNA, the CDR3 is TGTGCCAGCAGCGTAATGGGCAGTCCAACAGATACGCAGTATTTT. Its translation: CASSVMGSPTDTQYF.

This sequence joins TRBV30 and TRBJ2-7; no clear D. The CDR3 totals 12 residues. Germline assignment: CDR1 GTSNPN and CDR2 SVGIG (reference sequence). V was shortened by 3 bases and J by 2 bases, with 8 bases between the two germline ends. CDR3 in amino acids: CAWRVGTYEQYF. The CDR3 nucleotides read TGTGCCTGGAGAGTTGGGACCTACGAGCAGTACTTC.

The rearrangement uses TRBV6-5 and TRBJ1-2, with TRBD1 as a possible D gene (6 bases). Germline lookup yields CDR1 MNHEY and CDR2 SVGAGI. With 6 bases removed from V and 7 bases from J, the gap between germline ends came to 18 bases. The CDR3 contains 14 residues. The CDR3 bases are TGTGCCAGCAGCGGGGGGGCCCTTCCCCTTGGCTACACCTTC. Amino acid sequence: CASSGGALPLGYTF.

This clone appeared a few times. This sequence joins TRBV5-4 and TRBJ1-1; TRBD1 might be the D (6 bases). The length of the CDR3 is 15 residues. V shed 4 bases and J shed 10 bases, with 23 bases lying between them. Germline CDR1 is SGHNT and CDR2 is YYREEE (reference sequence). The CDR3 nucleotides are TGTGCCAGCAGCCCCCGGGGGGGCGATAATTTTGGAGCTTTCTTT. Protein sequence: CASSPRGGDNFGAFF.

Only a few counts were recorded for this clone. This chain connects TRBV18 to TRBJ2-7, with D possibly being TRBD1 (5 bases). The CDR3 has 14 residues. The V gene's germline CDR1 is KGHSH and CDR2 LQKENI. V lost 6 bases and J lost 4, with 16 bases in between. CDR3 coding DNA: TGTGCCAGCTCCCTATCGGACAATTCATACGAGCAGTACTTC. It yields the protein CASSLSDNSYEQYF. Full variable domain (rest looked up from reference TRBV18 and TRBJ2-7): NAGVMQNPRHLVRRRGQEARLRCSPMKGHSHVYWYRQLPEEGLKFMVYLQKENIIDESGMPKERFSAEFPKEGPSILRIQQVVRGDSAAYFCASSLSDNSYEQYFGPGTRLTVT.

This chain links TRBV30 with TRBJ1-1; D is undetermined. The germline V gene encodes CDR1 GTSNPN and CDR2 SVGIG (reference sequence). Trimming took off 0 bases at V and 0 bases at J, with 5 bases between the two ends. This CDR3 spans 13 amino acids. The CDR3 reads CAWSVQMNTEAFF. The CDR3 DNA sequence: TGTGCCTGGAGTGTACAGATGAACACTGAAGCTTTCTTT. Full variable domain (remainder filled in from reference TRBV30 and TRBJ1-1): SQTIHQWPATLVQPVGSPLSLECTVEGTSNPNLYWYRQAAGRGLQLLFYSVGIGQISSEVPQNLSASRPQDRQFILSSKKLLLSDSGFYLCAWSVQMNTEAFFGQGTRLTVV.

The chain has TRBV29-1 and TRBJ1-1, with D unclear. V lost 4 bases and J 6 bases, leaving 6 bases between the germline ends. Germline V lookup: CDR1 SQVTM, CDR2 ANQGSEA. There are 10 residues in the CDR3. The CDR3 here is CSVANPEAFF. The CDR3 DNA sequence: TGCAGCGTTGCGAATCCTGAAGCTTTCTTT.

The chain carries TRBV19 and TRBJ1-5; maybe TRBD1 (5 bases). V shed 6 bases and J shed 5 bases, with 8 bases lying between them. CDR1 is LNHDA and CDR2 is SQIVND in the germline V gene (reference sequence). The CDR3 runs to 12 residues. The CDR3 spells CASRQVDQPQHF. In DNA, the CDR3 is TGTGCCAGTAGACAGGTGGATCAGCCCCAGCATTTT.

The chain couples TRBV18 to TRBJ1-5; no clear D gene. The germline V and J ends were trimmed by 2 bases and 3 bases, with 11 bases remaining between them. Germline V gene data show CDR1 as KGHSH and CDR2 as LQKENI. This CDR3 comprises 15 residues. In nucleotides, the CDR3 is TGTGCCAGCTCACCAGGGGTGGTTTCCAATCAGCCCCAGCATTTT. This sequence encodes CASSPGVVSNQPQHF.

The chain has TRBV28 and TRBJ1-2, with 7 bases fitting TRBD1. This CDR3 comprises 13 residues. V lost 8 bases and J lost 7; bases outside the gene matches: 10. The germline CDR1 and CDR2 sequences are MDHEN and SYDVKM. CDR3 residues: CASGPTGAGGYTF. Here the CDR3 DNA reads TGTGCCAGCGGCCCAACAGGGGCGGGTGGCTACACCTTC.

The chain combines TRBV5-6 with TRBJ1-5; no firm D call. The V and J ends lost 4 bases and 0 bases respectively, with 11 bases between them. This CDR3 spans 15 amino acids. Germline V gene lookup returns CDR1 SGHDT and CDR2 YYEEEE. DNA for the CDR3: TGTGCCAGCAGCCTTCGACGATCTAGCAATCAGCCCCAGCATTTT. Translated: CASSLRRSSNQPQHF.

The V gene is TRBV27, the J gene TRBJ2-7; TRBD1 is a possible D gene (6 bases). Germline CDR1 is MNHEY and CDR2 is SMNVEV (reference sequence). V lost 2 bases to trimming and J lost 6 bases, with 14 bases between them. The CDR3 extends over 14 amino acids. DNA of the CDR3: TGTGCCAGCAGTTTAGCCTACAGAGGGGGCGAGCAGTACTTC. Residues: CASSLAYRGGEQYF.